This TCR beta chain was identified during a study of T cell changes during pregnancy in multiple sclerosis. Here immunoSEQ multiplex PCR was the method, and the copy in TCRdb shows in-frame clones only, minus some. The sample has 90,000 to 120,000 clones; just under 95% are singletons. This CDR3 comprises 13 residues. Germline values: CDR1 GTSNPN, CDR2 SVGIG (reference sequence). V lost 6 bases and J 11 bases, leaving 17 bases between the germline ends. This TCR came from a female donor in good health, enrolled as a control in a pregnancy study. This sample comprised peripheral blood, obtained in the third trimester of pregnancy. The chain joins TRBV30 to TRBJ1-6; D is unclear. The CDR3 region has the DNA TGTGCCTGTACGCCCTACAGTACTCCACCCCTCCACTTT. Protein: CACTPYSTPPLHF.